The clone carrying this T cell receptor beta chain was seen a handful of times. What it binds is unknown. The CDR3 totals 15 residues. Germline-derived CDR1 and CDR2 are SGHRS and YFSETQ. Trimming took 2 bases from V and 2 from J, leaving 10 bases between them. Amplification targeted TCR beta CDR3 regions from RNA transcripts. A set of HTBI primers served as the primers for a first-round RT-PCR of the TCR CDR3. TCRdb called the multiplex PCR reads again in MiXCR, with one record for every CDR3 protein. The table has hundreds of thousands of distinct CDR3 sequences, roughly a sixth seen once. The authors obtained PBMCs from more than 9.5 ml of fresh peripheral blood. The data stem from a study of T cells in Graves' hyperthyroidism and ophthalmopathy. Study-wide context: Once the initial diagnosis was made, peripheral blood was obtained before any treatment.

Study-wide results and caveats: Researchers found most expanded thyroid clonotypes above 0.001 in blood as well.

The TCR sequence derives from a woman in her thirties or forties with Graves' ophthalmopathy. Input material: blood. The chain carries TRBV5-1 and TRBJ1-4; D not resolved. The CDR3: CASSLNPGTNEKLFF. The DNA of the CDR3 is TGCGCCAGCAGCTTAAATCCAGGTACTAATGAAAAACTGTTTTTT.